This T cell receptor (beta chain) was obtained from a study of beta chain features in type 1 diabetes. Turning to the study itself: Over 85,000,000 sorted cells were examined across all samples. General study results and limits: Type 1 diabetes patients showed fewer insertions and more deletions at VDJ junctions. Among patients with Type 1 diabetes, TCRB CDR3s were moderately but significantly shorter in every one of the four CD4+ subsets.

CDR1 KGHSH and CDR2 LQKENI come from the germline V gene. The V gene lost 3 bases and the J gene lost 0 bases, with 14 bases spanning the gap. The CDR3 totals 16 residues. Turning to this clone: Its antigen is undetermined.

The single heparinised draw taken from each donor contained about 100 mL of blood on average. Reverse transcribing all isolated RNA meant expressed TCRB transcripts were sequenced. Sequenced by immunoSEQ multiplex PCR; TCRdb stores in-frame clones only, minus some. The table includes hundreds of thousands of clones, about an eighth detected once. The specimen was naive CD4+ T cells from blood. The chain is built from TRBV18 and TRBJ1-1, with D hard to call. This sequence was found in a man aged 18 to 35 with type 1 diabetes. The DNA of the CDR3 is TGTGCCAGCTCACCCACCTCGGAAGTTATGAACACTGAAGCTTTCTTT. It is translated as CASSPTSEVMNTEAFF.